At least ten counts were recorded for the clone carrying this T cell receptor (beta chain). Its matching antigen is unknown. These data are taken from a study of T cell repertoires in cytomegalovirus infection. Study overall: CMV infection and matching HLA type were both indicated by public TCR beta signatures.

Whole-study results and caveats: Identification of carriers of CMV plus the relevant HLA was performed using cumulative public TCR beta family frequency. HLA-C-restricted CMV-specific TCR beta clonotypes prevailed in the ex vivo response.

V lost 1 base and J 7 bases, leaving 17 bases between the germline ends. CDR3 length equals 16 residues. CDR1 SGHTA and CDR2 FQGNSA come from the germline V gene. TCRdb re-analysed the reads in MiXCR, keeping a single row per CDR3 protein. This table holds fewer than 200,000 distinct CDR3 sequences, 14% found once. The gene calls are TRBV7-2 and TRBJ2-1; a possible D gene is TRBD1 (7 bases). This clonotype was obtained from a human donor in good health (CMV status not recorded). Some clones in this sample may be carry-over from other donors' samples. Sequenced: PBMCs. The CDR3 sequence: CASSLGFGGGLNEQFF. The CDR3 DNA is TGTGCCAGCAGCTTAGGATTTGGAGGGGGCTTGAATGAGCAGTTCTTC.